A selection of T cell receptor beta chains follows, all from one sample in a study of radiotherapy plus CTLA-4 blockade in lung cancer. This table comes from immunoSEQ multiplex PCR, and its TCRdb copy is limited to in-frame clones, with some not included. The sample has 55,000 or so clones, about 80% seen once. Sequencing was performed on peripheral blood, taken from a patient treated with radiotherapy plus ipilimumab. The receptors derive from a human donor with non-small cell lung cancer whose response to radiotherapy plus ipilimumab could not be evaluated. Both conserved end residues are part of each CDR3. Fields, in order: V gene, J gene, D gene, clone size, CDR3 DNA, CDR3 protein. A D gene is named only where the DNA matches it firmly. Part of the rows lack a size; the others show once, few, many or a class for expanded clones.

TRBV10-3,TRBJ1-6,-,-,TGTGCCATCAGTGACCCTCTGGACAGAAACGGCTCACCCCTCCACTTT,CAISDPLDRNGSPLHF
TRBV11-2,TRBJ1-1,TRBD1,-,TGTGCCAGCAGCTTAGCGGGACAGGGTCATGCTTTCTTT,CASSLAGQGHAFF
TRBV5-4,TRBJ2-2,-,once,TGTGCCAACAGCTTAGGACAGCGGACCGGGGAGCTGTTTTTT,CANSLGQRTGELFF
TRBV5-1,TRBJ1-2,-,-,TGCGCCAGCAGCTTGGCGCAGGGGAGTCAGGGCTACACCTTC,CASSLAQGSQGYTF
TRBV5-1,TRBJ1-2,-,-,TGCGCCAGCAGCTTGGACGGCTATGGCTACACCTTC,CASSLDGYGYTF
TRBV7-2,TRBJ2-1,-,once,TGTGCCAGCAGCTTAGCGCAGGGGAAAGAGTATGAGCAGTTCTTC,CASSLAQGKEYEQFF
TRBV7-2,TRBJ1-1,-,-,TGTGCCAGCAGCTTAGGTCCAGGTATGAACACTGAAGCTTTCTTT,CASSLGPGMNTEAFF
TRBV4-3,TRBJ2-3,-,-,TGCGCCAGCAGCCAAGTGGGGAGAGATACGCAGTATTTT,CASSQVGRDTQYF
TRBV7-9,TRBJ1-2,-,few,TGTGCCAGCAGCTCCCGGGGGGCACGACCGAACTATGGCTACACCTTC,CASSSRGARPNYGYTF
TRBV19,TRBJ1-5,TRBD1,-,TGTGCCAGTAGTAGGGGACAGAGCAATCAGCCCCAGCATTTT,CASSRGQSNQPQHF
TRBV5-1,TRBJ2-5,-,-,TGCGCCAGCAGCTCTGGGACAAGCCGCGAGACCCAGTACTTC,CASSSGTSRETQYF
TRBV2,TRBJ2-4,-,once,TGTGCCAGCAGTGTCGCAAGCCGGGGCATTCAGTACTTC,CASSVASRGIQYF
TRBV5-1,TRBJ2-7,-,-,TGCGCCAGCAGCACGCAGGGGTTTAGTGGCTACGAGCAGTACTTC,CASSTQGFSGYEQYF
TRBV29-1,TRBJ1-1,TRBD1,-,TGCAGCGTGGAGGGACAGGGGGACACTGAAGCTTTCTTT,CSVEGQGDTEAFF
TRBV7-2,TRBJ2-5,-,-,TGTGCCGTCCGGAGGGGGGGCCAAGAGACCCAGTACTTC,CAVRRGGQETQYF
TRBV5-4,TRBJ1-1,-,-,TGTGCCAGCAGCCTGATACAGAACACTGAAGCTTTCTTT,CASSLIQNTEAFF
TRBV5-1,TRBJ1-2,-,few,TGCGCCAGCAGCTTGAACCGGGACTATGGCTACACCTTC,CASSLNRDYGYTF
TRBV7-2,TRBJ1-4,-,-,TGTGCCAGCAGCTTAACTCGGGGGGCCGGTGAAAAACTGTTTTTT,CASSLTRGAGEKLFF
TRBV5-8,TRBJ2-5,-,once,TGTGCCAGCAGCTTGGGGGCCTCAGCTTTCCAAGAGACCCAGTACTTC,CASSLGASAFQETQYF
TRBV6-1,TRBJ2-3,TRBD2,-,TGTGCCAGCCTGGGGGGGTTAGATACGCAGTATTTT,CASLGGLDTQYF
TRBV9,TRBJ1-5,TRBD1,-,TGTGCCAGCAGCCTATCTGACAGGGGACCTCAGCCCCAGCATTTT,CASSLSDRGPQPQHF
TRBV5-4,TRBJ1-2,TRBD1,-,TGTGCCAGCAGCTTGTACAGGGGGAACTATGGCTACACCTTC,CASSLYRGNYGYTF
TRBV11-3,TRBJ1-2,TRBD1,-,TGTGCCAGCAGCTCCGCCGGGACAGGCACCACTAACTATGGCTACACCTTC,CASSSAGTGTTNYGYTF
TRBV7-2,TRBJ2-3,-,-,TGTGCCAGCAGCTTGGAAGGGGCGGGGATCACAGATACGCAGTATTTT,CASSLEGAGITDTQYF
TRBV5-5,TRBJ2-4,TRBD2,-,TGTGCCAGCAGCACGTTAGCGGGAGTAGAATCCAAAAACATTCAGTACTTC,CASSTLAGVESKNIQYF
TRBV6-5,TRBJ2-5,-,-,TGTGCCAGCAGTTACGAGACAGGAGAGACCCAGTACTTC,CASSYETGETQYF
TRBV4-3,TRBJ1-2,TRBD1,few,TGCGCCAGCAGTGGACAGGGCGGTGGCTACACCTTC,CASSGQGGGYTF
TRBV5-1,TRBJ2-5,-,-,TGCGCCAGCAGCTTGGCCGAAGAGACCCAGTACTTC,CASSLAEETQYF
TRBV11-3,TRBJ1-1,-,-,TGTGCCAGCAGCTTTGGAGCGAACACTGAAGCTTTCTTT,CASSFGANTEAFF